This T cell receptor beta chain is from a study of control samples from healthy donors and cancer patients. Per germline, CDR1 SGHNT and CDR2 YYREEE (reference sequence). The CDR3 runs 12 residues. V was trimmed by 6 bases and J by 4 bases, leaving 10 bases between them. Clones were sequenced by immunoSEQ multiplex PCR, and TCRdb holds only the in-frame ones, with some missing. The sample has approximately 79,000 clones; about 88% are singletons. This sequence originates from a man aged 50-59 years in good health. The V gene is TRBV5-4, the J gene TRBJ1-1; no reliable D call. Sequenced material: blood. CDR3: CASTPGGTEAFF. In nucleotides, the CDR3 is TGTGCCAGCACCCCCGGCGGCACTGAAGCTTTCTTT.